This T cell receptor (beta chain) is drawn from a study of low-dose radiotherapy and immunotherapy resistance in tumors. Across the whole study: Treatment included intravenous cyclophosphamide dosed at 200 mg/m2 every two weeks, one day before radiation and immunotherapy. Oral aspirin 300 mg was taken by patients daily for four cycles from cycle 1 day 1.

Primers targeting TRAV and TRBV primed first-strand cDNA, covering alpha and beta chains. A constant-region primer paired with the V-primer adapter amplified TCRs over approximately 18 PCR cycles. TCRdb called the reads again in MiXCR, with one record for every CDR3 protein. The data contain 100,000 or so distinct CDR3 sequences, around 21% of them seen just once; the ten biggest clones take up approximately 4%. The sample's time point: after trial treatment. Treatment denoted: LDRT plus nivolumab, ipilimumab, low-dose cyclophosphamide and aspirin (RACIN trial). The therapy administered to donors comprised nivolumab, ipilimumab, aspirin, low-dose cyclophosphamide and low-dose radiotherapy. The patients who were eligible all carried advanced solid tumors that lacked tumor-infiltrating lymphocytes, meaning the tumors were TIL-negative. Ten or more counts support this clonotype. From germline, CDR1 is GTSNPN and CDR2 SVGIG (reference sequence). The CDR3 spans 13 residues. V was pared by 8 bases and J by 7 bases, with 11 bases of the junction left unmatched.

The starting material was PBMCs, obtained after low-dose radiotherapy plus immunotherapy. The TCR was taken from a male donor with prostate cancer. The V gene is TRBV30, the J gene TRBJ2-7; 10 bases match TRBD1. CDR3 loop: CARSGQGFREQYF. The CDR3 DNA reads as TGTGCCCGGTCGGGACAGGGGTTTCGGGAGCAGTACTTC.